The 19 T cell receptor beta chains below come from one sample, sequenced in a study of blood T cell repertoires in COVID-19. Produced via immunoSEQ multiplex PCR; TCRdb's table is partial and in-frame only. The sample holds approximately 80,000 clones, around 79% seen once. The source material was peripheral blood. These receptors were taken from a man aged 45-65 years with active or convalescent COVID-19.

This sequence joins TRBV7-9 and TRBJ1-2; 9 nucleotides align to TRBD1. This CDR3 has 12 amino acids. CDR1 SEHNR and CDR2 FQNEAQ come from the germline V gene (reference sequence). V shed 0 bases and J 14 bases; nucleotides not matched to a gene: 4. CDR3 loop: CASSLAGTGKTF. DNA for the CDR3: TGTGCCAGCAGCTTAGCGGGGACAGGGAAGACCTTC.

The chain joins TRBV7-9 to TRBJ1-2; tentatively, D is TRBD1 (6 bases). Germline V CDR1 and CDR2: SEHNR, FQNEAQ (reference sequence). Trimming cost V 4 bases and J 9 bases, with 18 bases left between them. The CDR3 is made up of 14 amino acids. CDR3 in DNA: TGTGCCAGCAGCTCACCGGGACAAAAAAGAAGCTACACCTTC. Translated, it gives CASSSPGQKRSYTF.

This chain links TRBV5-4 with TRBJ2-3; possible D gene TRBD1, 7 bases. Deletions cut 3 bases from V and 3 bases from J, with 20 bases between. Germline V gene lookup returns CDR1 SGHNT and CDR2 YYREEE (reference sequence). The CDR3 covers 17 residues. The CDR3 DNA is TGTGCCAGCAGCTCGCCCCCCCAGGGGGGTGTGACAGATACGCAGTATTTT. It translates to CASSSPPQGGVTDTQYF. The full variable domain, rest sourced from reference TRBV5-4 and TRBJ2-3, is ETGVTQSPTHLIKTRGQQVTLRCSSQSGHNTVSWYQQALGQGPQFIFQYYREEENGRGNFPPRFSGLQFPNYSSELNVNALELDDSALYLCASSSPPQGGVTDTQYFGPGTRLTVL.

The CDR3 nucleotides are TGTGCCAGCAGTGAAGCCGGGGGGCTGAGCACCGGGGAGCTGTTTTTT. This translates into CASSEAGGLSTGELFF. The genes are TRBV6-1 and TRBJ2-2; possibly TRBD2 for D (7 bases). Germline CDR1 MNHNS, CDR2 SASEGT. The V and J ends lost 0 bases and 4 bases respectively, with 12 bases between them. The CDR3 runs 16 residues.

There are a few counts of this clone. This chain uses TRBV5-6 with TRBJ2-1, with 7 bases fitting TRBD2. This CDR3 spans 15 amino acids. With V trimmed by 6 bases and J by 3 bases, 9 bases remained unmatched. The germline V gene encodes CDR1 SGHDT and CDR2 YYEEEE. CDR3 sequence (DNA): TGTGCCAGCAAACGGGGGGACTTATACTACAATGAGCAGTTCTTC. Translation: CASKRGDLYYNEQFF. Full variable domain (missing parts from reference TRBV5-6 and TRBJ2-1): DAGVTQSPTHLIKTRGQQVTLRCSPKSGHDTVSWYQQALGQGPQFIFQYYEEEERQRGNFPDRFSGHQFPNYSSELNVNALLLGDSALYLCASKRGDLYYNEQFFGPGTRLTVL.

The chain has TRBV7-2 and TRBJ2-3; possibly TRBD2 for D (5 bases). Per germline, CDR1 SGHTA and CDR2 FQGNSA. This CDR3 is 12 amino acids long. The V and J ends lost 7 bases and 3 bases respectively, with 8 bases between them. CDR3 loop: CASKLGTDTQYF. The CDR3 nucleotides read TGTGCCAGCAAACTAGGGACAGATACGCAGTATTTT.

The chain is built from TRBV5-6 and TRBJ2-5, with 9 bases matching TRBD1. CDR3 length: 15 amino acids. With V trimmed by 2 bases and J by 5 bases, 7 bases remained unmatched. The germline V gene encodes CDR1 SGHDT and CDR2 YYEEEE. CDR3 DNA sequence: TGTGCCAGCAGCTTAGGGACAGGGTTGGGGGAGACCCAGTACTTC. Translated: CASSLGTGLGETQYF. Together with reference TRBV5-6 and TRBJ2-5, the CDR3 gives the full variable domain: DAGVTQSPTHLIKTRGQQVTLRCSPKSGHDTVSWYQQALGQGPQFIFQYYEEEERQRGNFPDRFSGHQFPNYSSELNVNALLLGDSALYLCASSLGTGLGETQYFGPGTRLLVL.

The rearrangement links TRBV5-8 to TRBJ2-3, with D perhaps matching TRBD2 (5 bases). Between the trimmed V and J ends, which lost 0 bases and 2 bases, there was a span of 13 bases. The CDR3 spans 16 residues. In germline, CDR1 is SGHTS, CDR2 YDEGEE. Here the CDR3 reads CASSLAEAVNTDTQYF. In nucleotides, the CDR3 is TGTGCCAGCAGCTTGGCCGAAGCGGTGAACACAGATACGCAGTATTTT.

The chain couples TRBV19 to TRBJ1-1, with 8 nucleotides matching TRBD1. J was trimmed by 5 bases and V by 9 bases; bases with no gene match: 5. The CDR3 spans 12 residues. The germline V gene has CDR1 LNHDA and CDR2 SQIVND (reference sequence). The CDR3 sequence: CASLTGGTEAFF. CDR3 bases: TGTGCCAGCCTAACAGGGGGGACTGAAGCTTTCTTT.

The genes are TRBV7-9 and TRBJ1-5; 8 bases map to TRBD1. Germline values: CDR1 SEHNR, CDR2 FQNEAQ (reference sequence). V lost 5 bases to trimming and J lost 4 bases; unmatched junction nucleotides: 4. This CDR3 is built from 14 residues. The CDR3 sequence: CASSMDRENQPQHF. DNA for the CDR3: TGTGCCAGCAGCATGGACAGGGAAAATCAGCCCCAGCATTTT. The full variable domain, completed using reference TRBV7-9 and TRBJ1-5, is DTGVSQNPRHKITKRGQNVTFRCDPISEHNRLYWYRQTLGQGPEFLTYFQNEAQLEKSRLLSDRFSAERPKGSFSTLEIQRTEQGDSAMYLCASSMDRENQPQHFGDGTRLSIL.

This chain uses TRBV6-2 or TRBV6-3 with TRBJ2-1; possible D gene TRBD1, 6 bases. V gave up 5 bases and J gave up 6 bases, with 14 bases separating them. Germline values: CDR1 MNHEY, CDR2 SVGEGT. The CDR3 extends over 14 amino acids. The CDR3 DNA reads as TGTGCCAGCAGTGAGACAGGTCGGTTCAATGAGCAGTTCTTC. Translated: CASSETGRFNEQFF.

The chain links TRBV3-1 (or the pseudogene TRBV3-2) to TRBJ2-5, with D perhaps TRBD1 (6 bases). The V and J ends lost 0 bases and 3 bases respectively, with 17 bases between them. Per the germline V gene, CDR1 is LGHDT and CDR2 is YNNKEL (reference sequence). This CDR3 contains 17 residues. For the CDR3, the DNA is TGTGCCAGCAGCCAAGATTCCCCGCTGAAGGGGGAAGAGACCCAGTACTTC. Protein: CASSQDSPLKGEETQYF.

The chain links TRBV5-1 to TRBJ2-7; the D is unclear. The length of the CDR3 is 14 residues. Between the trimmed V and J ends, which lost 5 bases and 0 bases, there was a span of 12 bases. CDR1 and CDR2 from the germline V gene are SGHRS and YFSETQ. The CDR3 bases are TGCGCCAGCAGGGATACATGGAGCTCCTACGAGCAGTACTTC. Translation gives CASRDTWSSYEQYF.

This clone was detected a few times. The CDR3 region is CASSYGSGGPSQETQYF. Here the CDR3 DNA reads TGTGCCAGCAGCTACGGTAGCGGGGGACCTTCCCAAGAGACCCAGTACTTC. This rearrangement joins TRBV7-8 to TRBJ2-5, with 9 bases identical to TRBD2. The V gene's germline CDR1 is SGHVS and CDR2 FQNEAQ. The CDR3 runs to 17 residues. V lost 4 bases, J lost 1 base, and 10 bases stayed unmatched. The full variable domain, its missing parts supplied by reference TRBV7-8 and TRBJ2-5, is GAGVSQSPRYKVAKRGQDVALRCDPISGHVSLFWYQQALGQGPEFLTYFQNEAQLDKSGLPSDRFFAERPEGSVSTLKIQRTQQEDSAVYLCASSYGSGGPSQETQYFGPGTRLLVL.

In DNA form, the CDR3 reads TGCGCCAGCACAAACAGGGCCTTGAACACTGAAGCTTTCTTT. It translates to CASTNRALNTEAFF. This sequence joins TRBV4-3 and TRBJ1-1; perhaps TRBD1 as D (6 bases). The germline V gene encodes CDR1 LGHNA and CDR2 YSLEER. V was shortened by 7 bases and J by 0 bases, with 12 bases between the two germline ends. There are 14 residues in the CDR3.

This clone was seen a handful of times. This rearrangement joins TRBV18 to TRBJ1-1; TRBD1 matches at 7 bases. The length of the CDR3 is 14 residues. Germline-derived CDR1 and CDR2 are KGHSH and LQKENI. Trimming cost V 2 bases and J 4 bases; bases outside gene matches: 4. This CDR3 reads CASSPRGGGTEAFF. In DNA form, the CDR3 reads TGTGCCAGCTCACCAAGAGGGGGCGGCACTGAAGCTTTCTTT.

The chain joins TRBV6-1 to TRBJ2-3; TRBD2 matches at 9 bases. With 0 bases clipped from V and 4 bases from J, the junction kept 11 bases outside the gene matches. Germline assignment: CDR1 MNHNS and CDR2 SASEGT. The CDR3 contains 18 residues. The CDR3 DNA sequence: TGTGCCAGCAGTGAAGCGACCCGGGCTAGCGGGGTTCCAGATACGCAGTATTTT. Encoded protein: CASSEATRASGVPDTQYF.

The genes are TRBV5-1 and TRBJ2-3, with a weak D call TRBD2 (7 bases). Trimming shortened V by 4 bases and J by 0 bases, and 15 bases separated the two germline ends. The germline V gene has CDR1 SGHRS and CDR2 YFSETQ. CDR3 length equals 16 residues. The chain's CDR3 is CASSRGGGPSTDTQYF. The CDR3 bases are TGCGCCAGCAGCCGGGGAGGGGGGCCTAGCACAGATACGCAGTATTTT.

This chain links TRBV24-1 with TRBJ1-4; D is possibly TRBD1 (6 bases). The CDR3 covers 12 residues. Trimming pared 8 bases from V and 8 bases from J, leaving 11 bases between. Germline V lookup: CDR1 KGHDR, CDR2 SFDVKD. The CDR3 region has the DNA TGTGCCACCATCCTAACAGGGGAAAAACTGTTTTTT. As protein: CATILTGEKLFF.